This T cell receptor beta chain was found in a study of T cell changes during pregnancy in multiple sclerosis. Only in-frame clones appear in the TCRdb table, and some are missing; sequencing was by immunoSEQ multiplex PCR. The sample records around 24,000 clones, 86% being singletons. The germline V gene encodes CDR1 SGHRS and CDR2 YFSETQ. This CDR3 is built from 14 residues. The V end lost 6 bases, the J end lost 0 bases, and 10 bases lay between the germline ends. Sequencing used CD8+ T cells from peripheral blood mononuclear cells, obtained in the first trimester of pregnancy. This receptor was identified in a female donor in good health, enrolled as a control in a pregnancy study. The V gene is TRBV5-1, the J gene TRBJ2-1; no definite D call. This CDR3 is CASMGLSSYNEQFF. The CDR3 coding sequence is TGCGCCAGCATGGGCCTGAGCTCCTACAATGAGCAGTTCTTC.